This T cell receptor (beta chain) was observed in a study of blood T cell repertoires in COVID-19. At the level of the study: Donors in the United States, Italy and Spain gave samples during acute or convalescent COVID-19. In each case, the material was cDNA or gDNA derived from T cells, B-cell-depleted T cells, or PBMCs.

This CDR3 spans 14 amino acids. The germline V gene has CDR1 MDHEN and CDR2 SYDVKM. V lost 1 base, J lost 10 bases, and 13 bases lay in between. Original methodology: Amplification from reference gene primers served as the basis for estimated nucleated cell counts. Sequenced by immunoSEQ multiplex PCR; TCRdb stores in-frame clones only, minus some. V and J calls and clone size are given by that table; D and trimming were obtained from the DNA. This table holds about 200,000 clones, around 89% found once. Sequencing was performed on peripheral blood. The chain carries TRBV28 and TRBJ1-4; D call uncertain. The origin of this receptor is a man aged 45-60 years with acute or convalescent COVID-19. CDR3 in amino acids: CASSLSTTPGKLFF. Written as DNA, the CDR3 is TGTGCCAGCAGTTTATCTACGACCCCGGGAAAACTGTTTTTT.